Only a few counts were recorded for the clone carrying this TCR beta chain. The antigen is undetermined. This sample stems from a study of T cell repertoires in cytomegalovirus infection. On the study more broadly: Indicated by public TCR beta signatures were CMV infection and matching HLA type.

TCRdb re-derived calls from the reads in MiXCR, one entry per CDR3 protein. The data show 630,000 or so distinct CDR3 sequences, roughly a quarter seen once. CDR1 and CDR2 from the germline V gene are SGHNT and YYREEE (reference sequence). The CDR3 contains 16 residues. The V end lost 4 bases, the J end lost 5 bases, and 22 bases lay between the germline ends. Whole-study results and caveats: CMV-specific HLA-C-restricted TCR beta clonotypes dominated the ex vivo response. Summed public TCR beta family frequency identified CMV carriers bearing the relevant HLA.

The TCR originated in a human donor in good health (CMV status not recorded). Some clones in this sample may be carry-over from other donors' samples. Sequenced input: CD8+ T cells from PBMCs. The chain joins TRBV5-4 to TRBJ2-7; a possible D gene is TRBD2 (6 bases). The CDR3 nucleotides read TGTGCCAGCAGCGTGGTGGGGAGGATCTCAGTGGACGAGCAGTACGTC. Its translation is CASSVVGRISVDEQYV.